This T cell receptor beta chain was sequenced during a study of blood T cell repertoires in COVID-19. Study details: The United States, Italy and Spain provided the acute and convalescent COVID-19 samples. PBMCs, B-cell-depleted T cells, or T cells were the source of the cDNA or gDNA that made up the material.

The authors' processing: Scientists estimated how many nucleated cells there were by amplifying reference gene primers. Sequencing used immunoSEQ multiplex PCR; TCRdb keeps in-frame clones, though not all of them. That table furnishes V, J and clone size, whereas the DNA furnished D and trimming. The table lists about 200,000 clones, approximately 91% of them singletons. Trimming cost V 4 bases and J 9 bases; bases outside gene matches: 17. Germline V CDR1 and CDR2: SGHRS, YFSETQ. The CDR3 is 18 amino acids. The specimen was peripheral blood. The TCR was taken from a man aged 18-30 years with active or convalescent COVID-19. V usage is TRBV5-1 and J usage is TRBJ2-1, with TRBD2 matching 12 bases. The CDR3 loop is CASSRSSGRGITEGEQFF. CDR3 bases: TGCGCCAGCAGCCGATCTAGCGGGAGGGGTATAACGGAGGGTGAGCAGTTCTTC.